Below are 21 T cell receptor beta chains sequenced from a single sample in a study of identical twins. One entry per CDR3 protein, called by TCRdb with MiXCR from the 5' RACE reads. Found here are 280,000 or so distinct CDR3 sequences, about 8.3% of them singletons; the top ten hold approximately 2.1%. These records were also assigned to another study, of yellow fever vaccine responses in identical twins.

The source material was memory (CD45RO+) T cells sorted from blood. The receptors derive from a woman between 18 and 30 years old in good health.

This clonotype was recorded a few times. As DNA, the CDR3 is TGCAGTGCTAGAGGATGGGACCAGCCCCAGCATTTT. Protein: CSARGWDQPQHF. The V and J genes are TRBV20-1 and TRBJ1-5; TRBD1 might be the D (5 bases). Germline V gene sequence: CDR1 DFQATT, CDR2 SNEGSKA (reference sequence). The CDR3 consists of 12 residues. V shed 1 base and J shed 7 bases, with 8 bases lying between them.

V and J are TRBV7-9 and TRBJ2-7; D gene ambiguous. Germline loops: CDR1 SEHNR, CDR2 FQNEAQ (reference sequence). With 3 bases removed from V and 5 bases from J, the gap between germline ends came to 5 bases. This CDR3 is 11 amino acids long. The CDR3 region has the DNA TGTGCCAGCAGCTTCCAGGACGAGCAGTACTTC. The encoded protein is CASSFQDEQYF.

The chain is built from TRBV6-1 and TRBJ2-5, with D maybe TRBD1 (5 bases). The CDR3 sequence is 15 residues long. Trimming cost V 9 bases and J 4 bases, with 21 bases left between them. CDR1 is MNHNS and CDR2 is SASEGT in the germline V gene. The CDR3 coding sequence is TGTGCCAGTCGCCGCGATCCTGGGGCAGGAGAGACCCAGTACTTC. This gives the protein CASRRDPGAGETQYF.

This chain uses TRBV6-5 with TRBJ1-2; D gene unclear. The V gene's germline CDR1 is MNHEY and CDR2 SVGAGI. V lost 2 bases and J lost 4, with 8 bases in between. The CDR3 sequence is 13 residues long. The CDR3 DNA sequence: TGTGCCAGCAGTTACGGCATCATCTATGGCTACACCTTC. Amino acids: CASSYGIIYGYTF.

This clonotype was picked up a small number of times. The V and J genes are TRBV28 and TRBJ1-1, with TRBD1 matching 7 bases. V dropped 7 bases and J dropped 1; count of bases not matched to a gene: 21. This CDR3 contains 19 residues. The germline gives CDR1 MDHEN, CDR2 SYDVKM. CDR3 in DNA: TGTGCCAGCACCTCTATGCGGGGGGGGCAGGGGGATGAGAACACTGAAGCTTTCTTT. Protein: CASTSMRGGQGDENTEAFF.

This clonotype has at least ten counts. The V gene is TRBV5-1, the J gene TRBJ2-3; a possible D gene is TRBD1 (6 bases). The CDR3 runs 15 residues. The germline V gene encodes CDR1 SGHRS and CDR2 YFSETQ. V dropped 1 base and J dropped 0 bases, with 9 bases sitting between them. In DNA form, the CDR3 reads TGCGCCAGCAGCTTGTCAGGGGTGAGCACAGATACGCAGTATTTT. Protein: CASSLSGVSTDTQYF.

The chain couples TRBV24-1 to TRBJ2-5, with TRBD1 identical over 7 bases. Germline CDR1 is KGHDR and CDR2 is SFDVKD. The CDR3 has 15 residues. V lost 4 bases to trimming and J lost 1 base; unmatched junction nucleotides: 5. The CDR3 nucleotides are TGTGCCACCAGTGACCCGACAGGGCCCCAAGAGACCCAGTACTTC. This codes for CATSDPTGPQETQYF.

In its sample, this clonotype was seen a few times. V and J are TRBV28 and TRBJ2-1, with 7 bases lining up with TRBD2. Germline V gives CDR1 MDHEN, CDR2 SYDVKM. This CDR3 has 15 amino acids. Trimming removed 6 bases from V and 9 bases from J; junction bases left unmatched: 14. CDR3 protein: CASSKPTSLKGEQFF. The CDR3 coding sequence is TGTGCCAGCAGCAAGCCGACTAGCTTGAAGGGTGAGCAGTTCTTC.

Remarks on this clonotype: A clone one base away is much larger, so this may be a read error. V usage is TRBV10-3 and J usage is TRBJ2-2; TRBD1 aligns across 8 bases. In germline, CDR1 is ENHRY, CDR2 SYGVKD. This CDR3 is 15 amino acids long. Trimming took 4 bases from V and 6 from J; bases not matched to a gene: 7. The chain's CDR3 is CAISGSGGAAGELFF. DNA of the CDR3: TGTGCCATCAGTGGGTCAGGGGGCGCAGCCGGGGAGCTGTTTTTT.

There are many counts of this clonotype. The rearrangement uses TRBV7-9 and TRBJ1-5; D is undetermined. The CDR3 has 12 amino acids. V lost 0 bases and J 8 bases, leaving 5 bases between the germline ends. The germline gives CDR1 SEHNR, CDR2 FQNEAQ (reference sequence). The chain's CDR3 is CASSLATEPQHF. CDR3 DNA sequence: TGTGCCAGCAGCTTAGCCACAGAGCCCCAGCATTTT.

This clonotype occurred many times. V usage is TRBV5-1 and J usage is TRBJ2-7; D is possibly TRBD2 (6 bases). The CDR3 length is 14 residues. Trimming left V 0 bases short and J 3 bases short, with 10 bases between. CDR1 and CDR2 from the germline V gene are SGHRS and YFSETQ. The CDR3 sequence: CASSLGVGGYEQYV. The CDR3 DNA is TGCGCCAGCAGCTTGGGGGTGGGGGGCTACGAGCAGTACGTC.

In this sample, this clonotype turned up a few times. The chain combines TRBV29-1 with TRBJ2-1; D gene uncertain. V was clipped by 2 bases and J by 0 bases, with 11 bases between them. This CDR3 has 15 residues. Germline V gene lookup returns CDR1 SQVTM and CDR2 ANQGSEA. For the CDR3, the DNA is TGCAGCGTTGAAAGGTGGGCTAGCTCCTACAATGAGCAGTTCTTC. This sequence encodes CSVERWASSYNEQFF.

V usage is TRBV23-1 and J usage is TRBJ1-2; 9 bases agree with TRBD1. TRBV23-1 is sorted into the ORF group, with uncertain function. The V gene end was trimmed by 2 bases and the J gene end by 3 bases; junction bases not matched to a gene: 7. CDR3 size: 16 residues. The CDR3 DNA follows: TGCGCCAGCAGTCAACGAGGGACAGGGCAAGACTATGGCTACACCTTC. Encoded protein: CASSQRGTGQDYGYTF.

There are a few counts of this clonotype. This sequence joins TRBV28 and TRBJ1-5; D unclear. The CDR3 covers 14 residues. Germline CDR1 and CDR2: MDHEN and SYDVKM. V dropped 7 bases and J dropped 4 bases, with 14 bases sitting between them. CDR3 coding DNA: TGTGCCAGCACCTTGTCAACAGATAATCAGCCCCAGCATTTT. This encodes CASTLSTDNQPQHF. Combining the CDR3 with reference TRBV28 and TRBJ1-5 gives the whole variable domain DVKVTQSSRYLVKRTGEKVFLECVQDMDHENMFWYRQDPGLGLRLIYFSYDVKMKEKGDIPEGYSVSREKKERFSLILESASTNQTSMYLCASTLSTDNQPQHFGDGTRLSIL.

The J gene is TRBJ2-1, the V gene TRBV20-1; TRBD2 aligns across 10 bases. Germline V lookup: CDR1 DFQATT, CDR2 SNEGSKA (reference sequence). This CDR3 region has 14 residues. After removal of 2 bases from V and 9 bases from J, the junction contained 7 bases not matched to a gene. CDR3 coding DNA: TGCAGTGCTAGAAGAGTCCTAGCGGGAGTTGAGCAGTTCTTC. Its protein product is CSARRVLAGVEQFF.

This chain connects TRBV11-2 to TRBJ2-1, with 11 bases that match TRBD2. From germline, CDR1 is SGHAT and CDR2 FQNNGV. This CDR3 has 16 amino acids. V lost 0 bases to trimming and J lost 5 bases; unmatched junction nucleotides: 3. The CDR3 loop is CASSLDLAGGNNEQFF. The CDR3 bases are TGTGCCAGCAGCTTAGATCTAGCGGGGGGAAACAATGAGCAGTTCTTC.

This clonotype was seen a handful of times. V gene TRBV3-1 combines with J gene TRBJ2-2; 9 bases align to TRBD2. The ends lost 4 bases at V and 3 bases at J; junction bases unmatched: 9. This CDR3 contains 17 residues. Germline V gene lookup returns CDR1 LGHDT and CDR2 YNNKEL (reference sequence). The CDR3 sequence is CASSPGSLAGYTGELFF. CDR3 in DNA: TGTGCCAGCAGCCCAGGGTCGCTAGCGGGGTACACCGGGGAGCTGTTTTTT. The entire variable domain, with the rest obtained from reference TRBV3-1 and TRBJ2-2, is as follows: DTAVSQTPKYLVTQMGNDKSIKCEQNLGHDTMYWYKQDSKKFLKIMFSYNNKELIINETVPNRFSPKSPDKAHLNLHINSLELGDSAVYFCASSPGSLAGYTGELFFGEGSRLTVL.

This clonotype was counted ten times or more. V gene TRBV2 combines with J gene TRBJ1-1, with 8 bases lining up with TRBD1. The trim removed 5 bases at V and 11 bases at J, leaving 13 bases unmatched. The germline V gene has CDR1 SNHLY and CDR2 FYNNEI. This CDR3 contains 14 residues. The CDR3 sequence: CASSPQTLTGAAFF. Written as DNA, the CDR3 is TGTGCCAGCAGTCCTCAAACTTTGACAGGGGCGGCTTTCTTT.

This clonotype was counted ten times or more. The V and J genes are TRBV5-1 and TRBJ2-3; 8 nucleotides line up with TRBD1. Germline CDR1 is SGHRS and CDR2 is YFSETQ. CDR3 length: 15 amino acids. With 3 bases clipped from V and 5 bases from J, the junction kept 8 bases outside the gene matches. In nucleotides, the CDR3 is TGCGCCAGCAGCTACCGGACAGGGTTGGAAGATACGCAGTATTTT. It specifies CASSYRTGLEDTQYF.

This clonotype was picked up many times. J is TRBJ1-2 and V is TRBV6-1; 7 positions match TRBD1. Germline loops: CDR1 MNHNS, CDR2 SASEGT. The CDR3 runs to 15 residues. With V trimmed by 0 bases and J by 3 bases, 4 bases remained unmatched. As DNA, the CDR3 is TGTGCCAGCAGTGAAGCGCAGGGGGTTGACTATGGCTACACCTTC. The encoded protein is CASSEAQGVDYGYTF.

This clonotype was observed a few times. The chain employs TRBV25-1 and TRBJ2-4; D is perhaps TRBD2 (5 bases). Germline assignment: CDR1 MGHDK and CDR2 SYGVNS. The CDR3 sequence is 16 residues long. Trimming pared 1 base from V and 3 bases from J, leaving 13 bases between. The CDR3 reads CASSEWRMGSKNIQYF. CDR3 nucleotides: TGTGCCAGCAGTGAATGGCGGATGGGGAGCAAAAACATTCAGTACTTC. Variable domain in full (rest from reference TRBV25-1 and TRBJ2-4): EADIYQTPRYLVIGTGKKITLECSQTMGHDKMYWYQQDPGMELHLIHYSYGVNSTEKGDLSSESTVSRIRTEHFPLTLESARPSHTSQYLCASSEWRMGSKNIQYFGAGTRLSVL.